This T cell receptor (beta chain) was obtained from a study of shared clonotypes between healthy human individuals (TCRdb year 2020). Broadly, across the study: Three men and two women, aged 18 to 49 years, made up the cohort. Libraries were prepared and TCR repertoires were sequenced by different laboratories using diverse techniques, in order to increase sequencing depth and limit assay-specific biases. Between about 0.9 and 8.9 billion PBMCs per donor were obtained by leukapheresis. To estimate repertoire size and how much clonotype sharing occurs between individuals, the study deeply sequenced the blood TCR repertoires of about five healthy adults. For each donor, CD4 naive and CD4 memory were each given three plates, CD8 naive was given two plates, and CD8 memory was given one plate.

TCR CDR3 regions were amplified from genomic DNA by multiplex PCR using the deep immunoSEQ assay. Extracted genomic DNA from each cell subset was spread evenly across all wells of several immunoSEQ 96-well plates, with each plate serving as a replicate. For sorted subsets, about 200 ng genomic DNA, equal to approximately 30,000 T cell genomes, was loaded into each replicate PCR. Purified libraries were measured with a Qubit 3.0 fluorometer, size-checked on a Bioanalyzer 2100, and measured again with the KAPA Library Quantification kit. Every immunoSEQ 96-well plate was sequenced on a dedicated single-read 150-cycle Illumina NextSeq 550 flow cell. The original methods were these. Because the immunoSEQ output included only junctional sequences and no quality scores, the filtering could not be the same as the filtering used for full-length reads. To assign V/J genes and CDR3, sequences were annotated against IMGT germline references using PyIR, a Python wrapper for IgBLAST v1.9. Reads were removed for weak V/J assignments (E-value above 1e-6), missing CDR3, stop codons, out-of-frame junctions, or ambiguous translated residues. V3J clonotypes were defined as sequences sharing an identical inferred V gene, J gene, and CDR3 amino acid sequence. Percentage overlap between repertoires was computed as shared unique clonotypes divided by the size of the smaller repertoire. Three approaches were used to assess repertoire richness: RTK rarefaction, the Chao1 estimator, and Recon v2.1 estimates of unobserved clonotypes. For all TCRbeta clonotypes obtained by the gDNA method from a few donors, generation probabilities were computed with OLGA. In its TCRdb copy, this immuneACCESS table keeps in-frame sequences only and misses some clones. Where compared with another copy, unresolved V genes explain less than half of these, and the others have no known cause. The V and J calls and clone size were taken over from that table, and D and trimming were inferred from the DNA. Across this sample there are over a million clones, with approximately 98.5% seen only once. 0.36% of the sample goes to the ten largest clones.

The research as a whole found: Rarefaction of sorted-subset datasets indicated incomplete sequencing despite the large sequencing depth. Sampling was limited to blood, and TCR repertoires in tissue likely differ from TCR repertoires in blood. The genetic and exposure-history diversity represented was limited by the small number of donors. Estimated clonotype richness was generally larger for naive than for memory subsets. Compared with non-shared clonotypes, clonotypes shared by all four sorted-subset donors had higher generation probabilities. Pairwise subsampling led to the expectation that sequencing depth would affect the degree of clonotype sharing among donors. Across a few donors, about 5.2% of naive CD4, roughly 3.3% of naive CD8, approximately 2.5% of memory CD4, and approximately 0.42% of memory CD8 clonotypes were shared.

The CDR3 has 14 amino acids, counting the end cysteine and phenylalanine. Just the 42-base CDR3 DNA is kept, in frame starting at base 1. From V the trimming removes 4 bases and from J it removes 3 bases, while the gene matches leave 6 bases of the junction unaccounted for. The germline V gene sets CDR1 to SGHRS and CDR2 to YFSETQ. The donors were healthy, HIV-negative adults who had no recently reported acute infections or vaccinations. Every donor was a Caucasian adult living in Nashville, Tennessee, USA. CD4+ T cells were enriched by magnetic negative selection, after which naive cells were positively selected on CD45RA and the negative fraction was taken as the memory subset. After blood collection by leukapheresis, PBMCs were isolated using Ficoll-Histopaque density gradient centrifugation and then cryopreserved in the vapor phase of liquid nitrogen. Analytical flow cytometry was used to check the purity and quantity of every magnetically sorted T cell population. Genomic DNA was isolated from each sorted fraction and quantified by UV absorbance on a Nanodrop 2000c.

A note on this clone: This receptor's antigen is unknown. Per-base quality was not reported, and no clone a single base away is much larger than it.

Sequencing was performed on naive CD4+ T cells sorted from blood. According to the study, the label for this sample's cell subset or site signals: CD45RA+ positively selected. This clonotype was obtained from a young man in good health. This sequence uses TRBV5-1 and TRBJ2-5; TRBD1 agrees with 7 junctional bases. In nucleotides, the sequence is TGCGCCAGCAGCCCAACAGGGGCCGAAGAGACCCAGTACTTC. Its amino acids are CASSPTGAEETQYF.